This TCR beta chain was recorded in a study of blood T cell repertoires in COVID-19. Original methodology: Nucleated cell counts were estimated from reference gene primer amplification. Clones were sequenced by immunoSEQ multiplex PCR, and TCRdb holds only the in-frame ones, with some missing. V and J calls and clone size are given by that table; D and trimming were obtained from the DNA. The data show tens of thousands of clones, roughly 80% seen once. This sequence was found in a human donor in a cohort sampled during active COVID-19. The sample was peripheral blood.

CDR3 region: CASTGLNTEAFF. In nucleotides, the CDR3 is TGTGCCAGTACAGGGTTAAACACTGAAGCTTTCTTT. The genes are TRBV19 and TRBJ1-1, with D maybe TRBD1 (5 bases). This CDR3 spans 12 amino acids. CDR1 and CDR2 (germline): LNHDA, SQIVND (reference sequence). Deletions cut 7 bases from V and 2 bases from J, with 8 bases between. The entire variable domain, with the rest obtained from reference TRBV19 and TRBJ1-1, is as follows: DGGITQSPKYLFRKEGQNVTLSCEQNLNHDAMYWYRQDPGQGLRLIYYSQIVNDFQKGDIAEGYSVSREKKESFPLTVTSAQKNPTAFYLCASTGLNTEAFFGQGTRLTVV.